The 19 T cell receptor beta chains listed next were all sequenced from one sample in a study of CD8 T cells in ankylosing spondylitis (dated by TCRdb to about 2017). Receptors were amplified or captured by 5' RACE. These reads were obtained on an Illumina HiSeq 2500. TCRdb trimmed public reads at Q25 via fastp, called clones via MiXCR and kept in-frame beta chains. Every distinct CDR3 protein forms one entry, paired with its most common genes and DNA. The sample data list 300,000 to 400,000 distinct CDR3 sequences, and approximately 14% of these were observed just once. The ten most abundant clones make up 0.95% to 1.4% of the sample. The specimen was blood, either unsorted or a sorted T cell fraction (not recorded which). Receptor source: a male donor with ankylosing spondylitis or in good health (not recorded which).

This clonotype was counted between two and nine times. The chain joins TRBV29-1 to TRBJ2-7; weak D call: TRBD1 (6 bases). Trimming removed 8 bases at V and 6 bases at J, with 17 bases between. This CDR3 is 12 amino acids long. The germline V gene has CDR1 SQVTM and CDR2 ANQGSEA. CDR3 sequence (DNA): TGCAGCCCCGGTCCAGGGGACGGCGAGCAGTACTTC. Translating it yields CSPGPGDGEQYF.

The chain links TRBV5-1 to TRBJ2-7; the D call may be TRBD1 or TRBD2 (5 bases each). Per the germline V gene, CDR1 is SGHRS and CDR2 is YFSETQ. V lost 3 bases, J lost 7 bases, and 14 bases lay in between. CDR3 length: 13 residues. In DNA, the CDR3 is TGCGCCAGCAGCTCTCCGGGACCTGGAGAGCAGTACTTC. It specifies CASSSPGPGEQYF.

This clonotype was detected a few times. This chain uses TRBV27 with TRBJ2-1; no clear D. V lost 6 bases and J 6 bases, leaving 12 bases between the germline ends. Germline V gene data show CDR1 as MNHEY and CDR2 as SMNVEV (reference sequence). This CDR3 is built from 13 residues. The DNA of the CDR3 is TGTGCCAGCAGCTCCAGAGAAGGCAATGAGCAGTTCTTC. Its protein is CASSSREGNEQFF.

The CDR3: CATSEGANTQYF. In DNA form, the CDR3 reads TGTGCCACCAGTGAAGGGGCCAATACGCAGTATTTT. V and J are TRBV24-1 and TRBJ2-3; D is perhaps TRBD1 (5 bases). CDR3 length equals 12 residues. V was pared by 4 bases and J by 7 bases, with 8 bases between. The germline V gene has CDR1 KGHDR and CDR2 SFDVKD.

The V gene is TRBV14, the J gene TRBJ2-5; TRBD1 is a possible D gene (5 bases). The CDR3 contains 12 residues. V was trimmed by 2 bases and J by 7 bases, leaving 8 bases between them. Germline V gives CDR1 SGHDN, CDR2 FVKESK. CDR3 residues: CASSQLGATQYF. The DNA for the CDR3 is TGTGCCAGCAGCCAATTAGGGGCGACCCAGTACTTC.

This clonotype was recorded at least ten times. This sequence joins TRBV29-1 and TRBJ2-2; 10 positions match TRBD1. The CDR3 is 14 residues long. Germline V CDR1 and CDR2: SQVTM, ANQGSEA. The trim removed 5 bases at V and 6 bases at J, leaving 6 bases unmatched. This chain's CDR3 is CSVPLDRGSGELFF. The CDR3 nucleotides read TGCAGCGTTCCCTTGGACAGGGGGTCCGGGGAGCTGTTTTTT.

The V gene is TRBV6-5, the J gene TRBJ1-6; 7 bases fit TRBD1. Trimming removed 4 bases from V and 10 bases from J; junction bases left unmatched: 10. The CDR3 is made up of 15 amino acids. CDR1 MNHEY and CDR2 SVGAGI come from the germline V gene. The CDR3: CASSLTGREESPLHF. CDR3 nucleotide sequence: TGTGCCAGCAGTTTGACAGGGAGGGAGGAATCACCCCTCCACTTT.

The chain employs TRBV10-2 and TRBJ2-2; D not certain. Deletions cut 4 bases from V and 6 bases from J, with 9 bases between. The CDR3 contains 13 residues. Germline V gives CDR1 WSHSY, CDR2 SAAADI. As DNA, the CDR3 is TGCGCCAGCAGTGGAAGTTATTCCGGGGAGCTGTTTTTT. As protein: CASSGSYSGELFF.

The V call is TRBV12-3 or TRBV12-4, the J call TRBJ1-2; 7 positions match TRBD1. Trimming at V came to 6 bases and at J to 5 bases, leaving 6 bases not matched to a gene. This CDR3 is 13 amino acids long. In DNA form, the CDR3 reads TGTGCCAGCAGCCTAACAGGGGAGTATGGCTACACCTTC. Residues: CASSLTGEYGYTF.

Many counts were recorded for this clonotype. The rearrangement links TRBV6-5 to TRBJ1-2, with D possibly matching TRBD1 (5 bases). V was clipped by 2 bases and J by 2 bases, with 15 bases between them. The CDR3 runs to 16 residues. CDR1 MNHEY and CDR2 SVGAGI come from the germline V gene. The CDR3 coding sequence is TGTGCCAGCAGTTACGGGGGAAGGGGATCGAACTATGGCTACACCTTC. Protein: CASSYGGRGSNYGYTF.

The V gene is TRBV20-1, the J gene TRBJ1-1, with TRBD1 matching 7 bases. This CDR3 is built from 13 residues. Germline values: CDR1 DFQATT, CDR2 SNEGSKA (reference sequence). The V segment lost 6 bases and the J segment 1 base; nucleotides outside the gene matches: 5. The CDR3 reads CSAAGTANTEAFF. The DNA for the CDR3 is TGCAGTGCCGCCGGGACAGCGAACACTGAAGCTTTCTTT.

For the CDR3, the DNA is TGTGCCACCAGTGATGGGGCCTATACGCAGTATTTT. Translated, it gives CATSDGAYTQYF. The gene calls are TRBV24-1 and TRBJ2-3; D perhaps matches TRBD1 (5 bases). The CDR3 consists of 12 residues. V was pared by 3 bases and J by 7 bases, with 7 bases between. Germline loops: CDR1 KGHDR, CDR2 SFDVKD.

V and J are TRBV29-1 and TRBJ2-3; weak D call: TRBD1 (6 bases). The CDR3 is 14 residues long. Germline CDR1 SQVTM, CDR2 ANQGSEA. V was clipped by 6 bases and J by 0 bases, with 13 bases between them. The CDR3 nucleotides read TGCAGCGTCAATAAGGGGACAAGCACAGATACGCAGTATTTT. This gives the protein CSVNKGTSTDTQYF.

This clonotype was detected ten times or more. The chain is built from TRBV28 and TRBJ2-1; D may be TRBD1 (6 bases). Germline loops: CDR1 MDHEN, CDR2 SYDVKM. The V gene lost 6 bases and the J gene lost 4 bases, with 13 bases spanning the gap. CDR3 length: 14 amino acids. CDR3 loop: CASSTLDSYNEQFF. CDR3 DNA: TGTGCCAGCAGCACCTTGGACAGTTACAATGAGCAGTTCTTC.

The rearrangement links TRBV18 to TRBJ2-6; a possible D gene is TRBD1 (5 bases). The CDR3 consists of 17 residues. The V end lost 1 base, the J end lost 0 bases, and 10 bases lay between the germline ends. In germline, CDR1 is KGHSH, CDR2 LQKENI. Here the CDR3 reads CASSPRSRDSGANVLTF. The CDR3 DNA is TGTGCCAGCTCACCACGATCCAGGGACTCTGGGGCCAACGTCCTGACTTTC.

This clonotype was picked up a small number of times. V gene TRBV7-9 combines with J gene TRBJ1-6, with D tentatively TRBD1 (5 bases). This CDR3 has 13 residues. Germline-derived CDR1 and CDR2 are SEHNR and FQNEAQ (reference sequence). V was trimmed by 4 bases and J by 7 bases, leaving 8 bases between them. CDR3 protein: CASSWGLNSPLHF. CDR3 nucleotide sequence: TGTGCCAGCAGCTGGGGGTTAAATTCACCCCTCCACTTT.

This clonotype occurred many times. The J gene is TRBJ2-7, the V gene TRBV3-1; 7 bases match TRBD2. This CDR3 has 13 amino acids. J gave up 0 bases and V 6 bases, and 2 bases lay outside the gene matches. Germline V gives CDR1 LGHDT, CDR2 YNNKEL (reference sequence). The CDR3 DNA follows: TGTGCCAGCAGTTCTAGCGGCTCCTACGAGCAGTACTTC. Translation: CASSSSGSYEQYF.

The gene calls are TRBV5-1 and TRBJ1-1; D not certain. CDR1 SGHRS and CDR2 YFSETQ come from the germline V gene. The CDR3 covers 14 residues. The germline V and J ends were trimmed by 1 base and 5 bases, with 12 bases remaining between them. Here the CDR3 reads CASSLYGDGTEAFF. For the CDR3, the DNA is TGCGCCAGCAGCTTGTACGGGGATGGAACTGAAGCTTTCTTT.

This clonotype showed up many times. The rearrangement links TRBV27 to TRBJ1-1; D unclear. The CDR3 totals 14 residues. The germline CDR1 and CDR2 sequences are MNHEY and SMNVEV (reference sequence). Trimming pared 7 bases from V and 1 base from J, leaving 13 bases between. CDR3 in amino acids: CASTPGDGNTEAFF. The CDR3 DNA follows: TGTGCCAGCACTCCGGGAGATGGGAACACTGAAGCTTTCTTT.